This TCR beta chain was sequenced in a study of shared clonotypes between healthy human individuals. Study overall: Ranging from 18 to 49 in age, donors were two women and a few men.

As for this clone: The same CDR3 also results from other DNA sequences found in this sample.

Negatively enriched CD4+ T cells were divided by CD45RA into naive and memory. TCRdb's table, derived via immunoSEQ multiplex PCR, lists solely in-frame clones and lacks some. The sample lists about 680,000 clones, about two thirds seen once, with approximately 1.8% in the top ten. The source is a woman aged 25 to 39 in good health. The sequenced material came from memory CD4+ T cells sorted from blood. This sample's subset: CD45RA-negative fraction.

This CDR3 is CASSGTGTGPYEQYF. The CDR3 DNA reads as TGTGCCAGCAGCGGAACCGGGACAGGACCCTACGAGCAGTACTTC. The chain combines TRBV2 with TRBJ2-7; TRBD1 aligns across 8 bases. The CDR3 sequence is 15 residues long. Germline CDR1 and CDR2: SNHLY and FYNNEI. With 6 bases clipped from V and 2 bases from J, the junction kept 9 bases outside the gene matches.